A selection of T cell receptor beta chains follows, all from one sample in a study of T cells after yellow fever vaccination. TCRdb independently ran MiXCR on the 5' RACE reads; one entry per CDR3 protein. The sample holds a few hundred thousand distinct CDR3 sequences; about a sixth are singletons and the top ten take around 16%. Sequences were derived from PBMCs, sampled roughly 5 days after the first yellow fever vaccination. These receptors all stem from a man aged 18 to 35 who received the YFV17D yellow fever vaccine. The CDR3 runs from the conserved cysteine through the conserved F or W. D genes are given only for firm matches. Clone size is given for some rows only: seen once, a few or many times, or a class if the clone is expanded.

>TRBJ2-3|TRBV3-1|TRBD1|.
CASSQVVSGGQGDTQYF
TGTGCCAGCAGCCAAGTAGTTTCAGGGGGCCAGGGGGATACGCAGTATTTT
>TRBJ2-1|TRBV5-1|.|few
CASGPGDSYNEQFF
TGCGCCAGCGGCCCGGGGGACTCCTACAATGAGCAGTTCTTC
>TRBJ2-1|TRBV10-3|TRBD2|.
CAISSSGGAYEEFF
TGTGCCATCAGCTCTAGCGGGGGGGCCTATGAGGAGTTCTTC
>TRBJ2-6|TRBV7-9|.|few
CASSLEGYSGANVLTF
TGTGCCAGCAGCTTAGAAGGGTACTCTGGGGCCAACGTCCTGACTTTC
>TRBJ2-7|TRBV7-9|TRBD1|.
CASSPGQAAYEQYF
TGTGCCAGCAGCCCGGGACAGGCAGCCTACGAGCAGTACTTC
>TRBJ2-1|TRBV4-3|.|few
CASSHRNMGNDEQFF
TGCGCCAGCAGCCATCGGAATATGGGGAATGATGAGCAGTTCTTC
>TRBJ2-3|TRBV5-1|.|few
CASSRRRASSTDTQYF
TGCGCCAGCAGCAGGAGGCGGGCCTCTAGCACAGATACGCAGTATTTT
>TRBJ2-3|TRBV7-2|TRBD2|few
CASSILAGGLTDTQYF
TGTGCCAGCAGCATTTTAGCGGGGGGCCTCACAGATACGCAGTATTTT
>TRBJ1-5|TRBV7-9|.|.
CASSRTSSNQPQHF
TGTGCCAGCAGCCGAACATCGAGCAATCAGCCCCAGCATTTT
>TRBJ1-6|TRBV5-1|.|.
CASSLTGGSLHF
TGCGCCAGCAGCCTGACAGGTGGGTCCCTCCACTTT
>TRBJ1-4|TRBV4-3|.|few
CASSQGQGEKLFF
TGCGCCAGCAGCCAAGGGCAGGGGGAAAAACTGTTTTTT
>TRBJ2-1|TRBV12-3/TRBV12-4|.|.
CASRARGPDEQFF
TGTGCCAGCAGGGCTCGCGGTCCGGATGAGCAGTTCTTC
>TRBJ1-6|TRBV4-3|TRBD1|few
CASSPRTGGPLHF
TGCGCCAGCAGCCCTCGGACAGGGGGACCCCTCCACTTT
>TRBJ1-3|TRBV6-2/TRBV6-3|.|.
CASSYRRQYSGNTIYF
TGTGCCAGCAGTTACCGCCGACAGTACTCTGGAAACACCATATATTTT
>TRBJ2-3|TRBV13|TRBD2|few
CASSLVLAGRTDTQYF
TGTGCCAGCAGCTTAGTACTAGCGGGGCGCACAGATACGCAGTATTTT
>TRBJ2-3|TRBV5-6|.|many
CASSFADTQYF
TGTGCCAGCAGCTTCGCGGATACGCAGTATTTT